This entry concerns a single T cell receptor (beta chain). This clonotype was seen ten or more times. Its antigen is unknown. No base-level quality is on record; no much larger clone is a single base apart. Library creation used PCR. Instrument used: Illumina HiSeq 2500. TCR library preparation used molecular barcoding, with unique molecular identifiers applied to normalize quantification of the TCRbeta repertoire. In-frame beta chains were kept once TCRdb had trimmed the public reads at Q25 with fastp and called clones with MiXCR. Here each entry gathers all rows of one CDR3 protein and keeps the most common genes and DNA. The table for this sample lists some 600,000 distinct CDR3 sequences; over 15% of them were counted only once. Over 0.95% of the sample is held by the ten biggest clonotypes. V is cut by 3 bases and J by 5 bases, and the space between the germline ends is 8 bases. From the cysteine up to the valine, the CDR3 has a length of 11 residues. Only CDR3 DNA remains: 33 bases, in frame from the first base. Reading the germline V gene (reference sequence) gives CDR1 DFQATT and CDR2 SNEGSKA.

This sample was taken from a study of T-cell reconstitution after alpha-beta-depleted transplantation in children (dated by TCRdb to 2015 to 2016). Notes on the research overall: Using TCR repertoire profiling, the study quantitatively followed how T-cell immune reconstitution unfolded in children after TCRalphabeta/CD19-depleted allogeneic hematopoietic cell transplantation.

This TCR came from a human donor who donated a stem cell graft to a child with acute myeloid leukemia. The chain was built from TRBV20-1 and TRBJ2-7; the D segment cannot be called with confidence. The sample in question was PBMCs from the stem cell graft donor, obtained from the stem cell graft. The CDR3 region: CSASSGNEQYV. The sequenced DNA: TGCAGTGCTAGTAGTGGAAACGAGCAGTACGTC.